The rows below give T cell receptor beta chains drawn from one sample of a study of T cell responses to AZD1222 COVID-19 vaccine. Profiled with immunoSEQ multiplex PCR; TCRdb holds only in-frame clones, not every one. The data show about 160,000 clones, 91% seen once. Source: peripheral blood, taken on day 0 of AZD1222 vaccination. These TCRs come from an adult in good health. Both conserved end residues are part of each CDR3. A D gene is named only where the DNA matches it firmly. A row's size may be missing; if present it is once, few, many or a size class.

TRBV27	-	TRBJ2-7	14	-	TGTGCCAGCAGTTTAAGCACTAGCTTATTTGAGCAGTACTTC	CASSLSTSLFEQYF
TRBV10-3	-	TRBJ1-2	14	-	TGTGCCATCAGTGATATCAACCCACGCTATGGCTACACCTTC	CAISDINPRYGYTF
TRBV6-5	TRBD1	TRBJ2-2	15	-	TGTGCCAGCAACATGGGGACAGGGGTGTCCGGGGAGCTGTTTTTT	CASNMGTGVSGELFF
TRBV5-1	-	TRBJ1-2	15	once	TGCGCCAGCAGCCTGGATGGTTGGGGGGGCTATGGCTACACCTTC	CASSLDGWGGYGYTF
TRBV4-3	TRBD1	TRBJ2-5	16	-	TGCGCCAGCAGCCAAGAACTGTGGACAGGGGGAGAGACCCAGTACTTC	CASSQELWTGGETQYF
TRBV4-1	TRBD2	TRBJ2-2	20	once	TGCGCCAGCAGCCAGAAGAGAGGACTAGCGGGAGCGGTGGGTACCGGGGAGCTGTTTTTT	CASSQKRGLAGAVGTGELFF
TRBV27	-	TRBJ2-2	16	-	TGTGCCAGCAGAGGTAGGGGACCCTTAAACACCGGGGAGCTGTTTTTT	CASRGRGPLNTGELFF
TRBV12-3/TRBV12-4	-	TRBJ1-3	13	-	TGTGCCAGCAGTTTGAACTCTGGAAACACCATATATTTT	CASSLNSGNTIYF
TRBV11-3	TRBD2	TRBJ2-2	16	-	TGTGCCAGCAGCTTACGCTCGGCTAGCGGTACCGGGGAGCTGTTTTTT	CASSLRSASGTGELFF
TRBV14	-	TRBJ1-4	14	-	TGTGCCAGCAGCCAGGGAACGGCTAATGAAAAACTGTTTTTT	CASSQGTANEKLFF
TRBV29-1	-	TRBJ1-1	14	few	TGCAGCGCTAAGGCCAGTTTGGGGGCCTCGGAAGCTTTCTTT	CSAKASLGASEAFF
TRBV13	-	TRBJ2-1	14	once	TGTGCCAGCAGCCTCCTCTTAATGCGGAATGAGCAGTTCTTC	CASSLLLMRNEQFF
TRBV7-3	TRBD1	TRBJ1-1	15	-	TGTGCCAGCAGCTCGGGACAGGGTCAAAACACTGAAGCTTTCTTT	CASSSGQGQNTEAFF
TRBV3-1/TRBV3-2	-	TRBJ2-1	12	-	TGTGCCAGCAGCCGAAATAACAATGAGCAGTTCTTC	CASSRNNNEQFF
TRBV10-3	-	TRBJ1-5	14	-	TGTGCCATCAGTAATGAGACAGCTTATCAGCCCCAGCATTTT	CAISNETAYQPQHF
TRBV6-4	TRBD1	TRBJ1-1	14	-	TGTGCCAGCAGTGACGGACAGGGGGCCACTGAAGCTTTCTTT	CASSDGQGATEAFF
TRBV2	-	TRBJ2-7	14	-	TGTGCCAGCAGATCGCCGGGGTCCTACTACGAGCAGTACTTC	CASRSPGSYYEQYF
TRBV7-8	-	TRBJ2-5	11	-	TGTGCCAGCAGCCCCACAGAGACCCAGTACTTC	CASSPTETQYF
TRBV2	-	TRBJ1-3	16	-	TGTGCCAGCACGGGGGAGGTCTCTCTTGCTGGAAACACCATATATTTT	CASTGEVSLAGNTIYF
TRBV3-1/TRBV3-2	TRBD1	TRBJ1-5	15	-	TGTGCCAGCAGCCCAGGGACAGAGCGCAATCAGCCCCAGCATTTT	CASSPGTERNQPQHF
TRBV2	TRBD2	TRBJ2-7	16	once	TGTGCCAGCAGTGAAAGAGTAGCGGGACCCCTCTACGAGCAGTACTTC	CASSERVAGPLYEQYF
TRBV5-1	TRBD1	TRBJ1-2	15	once	TGCGCCAGCAGCCCGACGACAGGGTCCAACTATGGCTACACCTTC	CASSPTTGSNYGYTF
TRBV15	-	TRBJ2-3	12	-	TGTGCCACCAGCAGAGGTCGGGATACGCAGTATTTT	CATSRGRDTQYF
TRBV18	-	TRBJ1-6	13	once	TGTGCCAGCTCGTCCAGGGGTGAATCACCCCTCCACTTT	CASSSRGESPLHF
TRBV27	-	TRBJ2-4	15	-	TGTGCCAGCAGTTCCGCCCTGGCTCGGGGAGACATTCAGTACTTC	CASSSALARGDIQYF
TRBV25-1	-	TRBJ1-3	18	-	TGTGCCAGCAGCTTATCCTCTCAGGCAGGGACCTCTGGAAACACCATATATTTT	CASSLSSQAGTSGNTIYF
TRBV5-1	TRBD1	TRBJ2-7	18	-	TGCGCCAGCAGCGGGCCCCGGGACAGGGACCCCTCCTCCTACGAGCAGTACTTC	CASSGPRDRDPSSYEQYF
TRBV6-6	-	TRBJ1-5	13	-	TGTGCCAGCCGGGGTCCGGGCAATCAGCCCCAGCATTTT	CASRGPGNQPQHF
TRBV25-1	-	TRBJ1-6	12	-	TGTGCCAGCAGTGAAGGGGATTCACCCCTCCACTTT	CASSEGDSPLHF
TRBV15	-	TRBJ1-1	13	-	TGTGCCACCAGCAGAGATGCGAACACTGAAGCTTTCTTT	CATSRDANTEAFF
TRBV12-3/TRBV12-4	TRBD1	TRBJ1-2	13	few	TGTGCCAGCAGTGAACAGGGGGCCTGGGGCTACACCTTC	CASSEQGAWGYTF
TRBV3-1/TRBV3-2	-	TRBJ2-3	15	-	TGTGCCAGCAGCCTTGTATCTGGGGGTACAGATACGCAGTATTTT	CASSLVSGGTDTQYF
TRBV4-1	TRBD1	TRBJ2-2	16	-	TGCGCCAGCGGAAAAGGACAGGGACAGAACACCGGGGAGCTGTTTTTT	CASGKGQGQNTGELFF
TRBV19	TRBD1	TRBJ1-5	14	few	TGTGCCAGTACGGCAGGGGGTAGGGATCAGCCCCAGCATTTT	CASTAGGRDQPQHF
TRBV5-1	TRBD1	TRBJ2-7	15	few	TGCGCCAGCAGCCAGGCCGGGACAGGGCCATACGAGCAGTACTTC	CASSQAGTGPYEQYF
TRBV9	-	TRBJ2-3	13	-	TGTGCCAGCAGCGTAGAGGGGGTAGATACGCAGTATTTT	CASSVEGVDTQYF
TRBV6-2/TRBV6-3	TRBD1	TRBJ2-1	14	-	TGTGCCAGCAGTTTGGACAGGGTATACAATGAGCAGTTCTTC	CASSLDRVYNEQFF
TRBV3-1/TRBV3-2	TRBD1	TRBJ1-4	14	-	TGTGCCAGCAGCCTCGACAGGGGAAATGAAAAACTGTTTTTT	CASSLDRGNEKLFF
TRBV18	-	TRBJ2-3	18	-	TGTGCCAGCTCACCGTACAGGGTGGGTTTAATGAGCACAGATACGCAGTATTTT	CASSPYRVGLMSTDTQYF
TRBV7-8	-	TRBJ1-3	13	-	TGTGCCAGCAGTCAAACAAATAGAAACACCATATATTTT	CASSQTNRNTIYF
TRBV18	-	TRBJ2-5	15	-	TGTGCCAGCTCACCACCTACAGTTGGCCAAGAGACCCAGTACTTC	CASSPPTVGQETQYF
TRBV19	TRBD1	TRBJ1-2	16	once	TGTGCCAGTAGTATAGGGCAGGGGGCTCCCTCCGGTGGCTACACCTTC	CASSIGQGAPSGGYTF
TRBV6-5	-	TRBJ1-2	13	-	TGTGCCAGCGGGAACAAGCTTAACTATGGCTACACCTTC	CASGNKLNYGYTF
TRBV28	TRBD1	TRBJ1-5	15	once	TGTGCCAGCAGCCTCGGACAGGGGATAAATCAGCCCCAGCATTTT	CASSLGQGINQPQHF
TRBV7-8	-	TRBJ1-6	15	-	TGTGCCAGCAGCTTAGGTCGGGGTCGAAGTTCACCCCTCCACTTT	CASSLGRGRSSPLHF
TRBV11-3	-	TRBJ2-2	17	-	TGTGCCAGCAGCTTAGGGACAGCTACTTTTGGAGCCGGGGAGCTGTTTTTT	CASSLGTATFGAGELFF
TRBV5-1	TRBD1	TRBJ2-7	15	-	TGCGCCAGCAGTCCGAGAGGACAGGCGTTGTGGGAGCAGTACTTC	CASSPRGQALWEQYF
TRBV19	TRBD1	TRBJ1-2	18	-	TGTGCCAGTAGCCCCAAAGAGACAGGGATCGGCCTAACCTATGGCTACACCTTC	CASSPKETGIGLTYGYTF
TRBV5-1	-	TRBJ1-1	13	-	TGCGCCAGCAGCTTAGGCGGAAGTACTGAAGCTTTCTTT	CASSLGGSTEAFF
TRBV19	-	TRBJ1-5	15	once	TGTGCCAGTAGTGGCGCGGGTTCAATAAATCAGCCCCAGCATTTT	CASSGAGSINQPQHF
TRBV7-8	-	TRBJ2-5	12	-	TGTGCCAGCAGCACCACCGGTCGGACCCAGTACTTC	CASSTTGRTQYF
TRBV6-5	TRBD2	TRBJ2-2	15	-	TGTGCCAGCAGTTTAACTAGCGGGTTCACCGGGGAGCTGTTTTTT	CASSLTSGFTGELFF
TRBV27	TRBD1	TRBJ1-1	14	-	TGTGCCAGCAGTGAAGGACAGGAAAACACTGAAGCTTTCTTT	CASSEGQENTEAFF
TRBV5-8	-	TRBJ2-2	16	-	TGTGCCAGCAGTCCGGACCCCCTCACTAACACCGGGGAGCTGTTTTTT	CASSPDPLTNTGELFF
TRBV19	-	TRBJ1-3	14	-	TGTGCCAGTAGTATTGCGACGCTAGGAAACACCATATATTTT	CASSIATLGNTIYF
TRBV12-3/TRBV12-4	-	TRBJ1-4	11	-	TGTGCCAGCAGTTTTAGGGGGAAACTGTTTTTT	CASSFRGKLFF
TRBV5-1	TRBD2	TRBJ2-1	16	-	TGCGCCAGCAGCTTGGCGGGCGGGAGGGCCTACAATGAGCAGTTCTTC	CASSLAGGRAYNEQFF
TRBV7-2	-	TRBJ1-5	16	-	TGTGCCAGCAGCTCAGGGCCAGGAGTTAGCAATCAGCCCCAGCATTTT	CASSSGPGVSNQPQHF
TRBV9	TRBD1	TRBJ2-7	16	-	TGTGCCAGCAGCGTAGCGAGTGAGGGGGCGGAATTCGAGCAGTACTTC	CASSVASEGAEFEQYF